Listed here are 16 T cell receptor beta chains from one sample, sequenced in a study of spatial heterogeneity in lung cancer (dated by TCRdb to the late 2010s). What the time point label conveys for this sample: blood at routine non-recurrence follow-up after resection. For TCR sequencing, whole RNA was extracted from tumor and nontumor lung tissue, or from cryopreserved PBMC samples, and no cell sorting was done. The library was obtained by 5' RACE. Sequencer: NextSeq 500. Using fastp at Q25 and MiXCR, TCRdb reprocessed the public reads and kept productive beta chains. CDR3 protein sequences are deduplicated, and each keeps its most common genes and DNA. This sample holds about 50,000 distinct CDR3 sequences; under 8% were observed only once. Around 36% of the sample comes from the top ten. Specimen: PBMCs, collected at follow-up. These receptors originate from a female donor with early-stage non-small cell lung cancer.

This clonotype was detected a few times. The chain has TRBV5-6 and TRBJ1-2; possibly TRBD1 for D (6 bases). Trimming took 4 bases from V and 3 from J, leaving 16 bases between them. This CDR3 contains 15 residues. The germline V gene has CDR1 SGHDT and CDR2 YYEEEE. CDR3 region: CASSQLGQRDYGYTF. Written as DNA, the CDR3 is TGTGCCAGCAGCCAACTCGGACAGCGAGACTATGGCTACACCTTC. Full variable domain (outside the CDR3, taken from reference TRBV5-6 and TRBJ1-2): DAGVTQSPTHLIKTRGQQVTLRCSPKSGHDTVSWYQQALGQGPQFIFQYYEEEERQRGNFPDRFSGHQFPNYSSELNVNALLLGDSALYLCASSQLGQRDYGYTFGSGTRLTVV.

Ten or more counts support this clonotype. The chain is built from TRBV7-2 and TRBJ2-4; tentatively, D is TRBD1 (5 bases). The CDR3 runs to 17 residues. Trimming took 3 bases from V and 2 from J, leaving 17 bases between them. Germline V gene data show CDR1 as SGHTA and CDR2 as FQGNSA. Here the CDR3 reads CASSLAFTGTSKNIQYF. CDR3 nucleotides: TGTGCCAGCAGCTTGGCGTTTACAGGAACGTCCAAAAACATTCAGTACTTC.

This clonotype was counted ten times or more. The J gene is TRBJ2-1, the V gene TRBV20-1; D may be TRBD1 or TRBD2 (6 bases each). Deletions cut 3 bases from V and 0 bases from J, with 15 bases between. The CDR3 length is 16 residues. CDR1 and CDR2 (germline): DFQATT, SNEGSKA (reference sequence). The CDR3 region has the DNA TGCAGTGCTAGTCTCAGGGGACTTAGCTCCTACAATGAGCAGTTCTTC. Amino acid sequence: CSASLRGLSSYNEQFF.

The sample holds many counts of this clonotype. V usage is TRBV5-1 and J usage is TRBJ1-1, with unresolved D. Trimming shortened V by 5 bases and J by 0 bases, and 14 bases separated the two germline ends. The CDR3 length is 15 residues. CDR1 is SGHRS, CDR2 YFSETQ, per germline. The CDR3 region has the DNA TGCGCCAGCAGTGGCCGCCCTAACATGAACACTGAAGCTTTCTTT. Encoded protein: CASSGRPNMNTEAFF.

This clonotype was seen at least ten times. V is TRBV5-1 and J is TRBJ1-3, with 8 bases matching TRBD1. CDR1 is SGHRS and CDR2 is YFSETQ in the germline V gene. The CDR3 sequence is 17 residues long. After removal of 0 bases from V and 0 bases from J, the junction contained 5 bases not matched to a gene. CDR3 sequence: CASSLVDRVASGNTIYF. CDR3 nucleotides: TGCGCCAGCAGCTTGGTGGACAGGGTGGCCTCTGGAAACACCATATATTTT.

This chain joins TRBV7-6 and TRBJ1-6, with TRBD1 matching 8 bases. This CDR3 region has 16 residues. Germline CDR1 SGHVS, CDR2 FNYEAQ. J gave up 11 bases and V 5 bases, and 14 bases lay outside the gene matches. The CDR3 nucleotides are TGTGCCAGCAGCCTAGGGGACAGGAAGAAATTTACACCCCTCCACTTT. Protein: CASSLGDRKKFTPLHF.

This clonotype was found many times. The V and J genes are TRBV7-9 and TRBJ2-1; D is uncertain. CDR1 is SEHNR and CDR2 is FQNEAQ in the germline V gene (reference sequence). V lost 1 base to trimming and J lost 9 bases, with 7 bases between them. The CDR3 is made up of 12 amino acids. In DNA form, the CDR3 reads TGTGCCAGCAGCTTAGGCGTCGCTGAGCAGTTCTTC. It encodes CASSLGVAEQFF.

At least ten counts were recorded for this clonotype. V usage is TRBV6-5 and J usage is TRBJ2-7; 7 bases fit TRBD1. Germline CDR1 reads MNHEY; CDR2 reads SVGAGI. The CDR3 contains 15 residues. J lost 0 bases, V lost 8 bases, and 10 bases had no gene match. The CDR3 sequence is CASGGWDSDSYEQYF. In DNA form, the CDR3 reads TGTGCCAGCGGTGGGTGGGACAGTGACTCCTACGAGCAGTACTTC.

This clonotype occurred many times. This chain connects TRBV18 to TRBJ1-1; D is undetermined. V was trimmed by 3 bases and J by 7 bases, leaving 15 bases between them. Germline V lookup: CDR1 KGHSH, CDR2 LQKENI. There are 14 residues in the CDR3. CDR3 DNA sequence: TGTGCCAGCTCACCCAGCCGGGCCCTTAGTGAAGCTTTCTTT. Amino acid sequence: CASSPSRALSEAFF.

This clonotype was picked up many times. This chain connects TRBV27 to TRBJ2-5, with D maybe TRBD1 (5 bases). From germline, CDR1 is MNHEY and CDR2 SMNVEV (reference sequence). This CDR3 comprises 15 residues. Trimming took 3 bases from V and 5 from J, leaving 16 bases between them. The CDR3: CASSLGDRERETQYF. The CDR3 coding sequence is TGTGCCAGCAGTTTGGGCGACAGAGAGAGGGAGACCCAGTACTTC.

This clonotype was found a few times. V usage is TRBV12-3 or TRBV12-4 and J usage is TRBJ2-5; unclear D gene. This CDR3 comprises 14 residues. With 7 bases removed from V and 8 bases from J, the gap between germline ends came to 20 bases. The CDR3 spells CASTTSLGPGTQYF. In DNA, the CDR3 is TGTGCCAGCACCACTTCGCTAGGACCTGGAACCCAGTACTTC.

This clonotype was observed a few times. Here the CDR3 DNA reads TGCGCCAGCAGCTTACTTGATCCCGGGACAGGGACTGAAGCTTTCTTT. Its translation is CASSLLDPGTGTEAFF. The V and J genes are TRBV5-1 and TRBJ1-1; 9 nucleotides match TRBD1. The V and J ends lost 2 bases and 5 bases, in that order; junction bases with no gene match: 10. CDR1 SGHRS and CDR2 YFSETQ come from the germline V gene. This CDR3 spans 16 amino acids.

The sample holds many counts of this clonotype. The chain has TRBV4-1 and TRBJ1-3, with a weak D call TRBD1 (5 bases). Trimming left V 3 bases short and J 1 base short, with 10 bases between. Germline CDR1 reads MGHRA; CDR2 reads YSYEKL. This CDR3 is 15 amino acids long. CDR3 nucleotides: TGCGCCAGCAGCCAGCGCGGGGGTTCTGGAAACACCATATATTTT. Its translation: CASSQRGGSGNTIYF.

In DNA form, the CDR3 reads TGTGCCAGCAGTCATTCGAAGGTTAACTATGGCTACACCTTC. Protein sequence: CASSHSKVNYGYTF. The chain uses TRBV27 and TRBJ1-2; D is ambiguous. CDR3 length: 14 residues. The V gene lost 5 bases and the J gene lost 1 base, with 11 bases spanning the gap. Germline lookup yields CDR1 MNHEY and CDR2 SMNVEV (reference sequence).

The chain joins TRBV7-9 to TRBJ1-1; D unclear. The CDR3 spans 14 residues. Deletions cut 6 bases from V and 1 base from J, with 12 bases between. Per germline, CDR1 SEHNR and CDR2 FQNEAQ (reference sequence). DNA of the CDR3: TGTGCCAGCAGTCTCCCGGGTTCGAACACTGAAGCTTTCTTT. Its translation is CASSLPGSNTEAFF.

This clonotype has ten or more counts. The V call is TRBV5-1, the J call TRBJ2-5; D may be TRBD1 or TRBD2 (6 bases each). Germline CDR1 reads SGHRS; CDR2 reads YFSETQ. The CDR3 is 15 residues long. Trimming pared 0 bases from V and 1 base from J, leaving 10 bases between. CDR3 amino acids: CASSLDPGAQETQYF. In nucleotides, the CDR3 is TGCGCCAGCAGCTTGGATCCGGGGGCCCAAGAGACCCAGTACTTC.